Sequencing of this TCR beta chain was carried out in a study of OX40 agonist ivuxolimab in advanced cancers. V was cut by 4 bases and J by 2 bases, with 16 bases left in between. CDR1 is SGDLS, CDR2 YYNGEE, per germline. CDR3 length: 16 amino acids. Sequenced by immunoSEQ multiplex PCR; TCRdb stores in-frame clones only, minus some. The sample holds fewer than 50,000 clones, roughly 90% seen once. The material was CD4+ or CD8+ T cells sorted from blood, obtained in a trial of the OX40 agonist ivuxolimab. This TCR was recovered from an adult with an advanced solid tumor such as melanoma, head and neck, liver or kidney cancer. The V and J genes are TRBV9 and TRBJ1-3; no definite D call. This chain's CDR3 is CASSPQTRIPGNTIYF. DNA of the CDR3: TGTGCCAGCAGCCCCCAGACACGGATCCCTGGAAACACCATATATTTT.